These 32 T cell receptor beta chains originate from one sample sequenced in a study of OX40 agonist ivuxolimab in advanced cancers. Assay: immunoSEQ multiplex PCR; the TCRdb copy retains only in-frame clones and omits some. The sample lists tens of thousands of clones; approximately 94% were seen once. Material: CD4+ or CD8+ T cells sorted from blood, obtained in a trial of the OX40 agonist ivuxolimab. These receptors all stem from an adult with an advanced solid tumor such as melanoma, head and neck, liver or kidney cancer.

This chain connects TRBV19 to TRBJ1-2; 7 bases line up with TRBD1. The trim removed 5 bases at V and 4 bases at J, leaving 4 bases unmatched. The CDR3 spans 13 residues. The germline V gene has CDR1 LNHDA and CDR2 SQIVND (reference sequence). CDR3 sequence: CASSETGSYGYTF. In DNA form, the CDR3 reads TGTGCCAGTAGTGAGACAGGGAGCTATGGCTACACCTTC. The full variable domain, in which reference TRBV19 and TRBJ1-2 provide the parts outside the CDR3, is DGGITQSPKYLFRKEGQNVTLSCEQNLNHDAMYWYRQDPGQGLRLIYYSQIVNDFQKGDIAEGYSVSREKKESFPLTVTSAQKNPTAFYLCASSETGSYGYTFGSGTRLTVV.

This clone was seen once. The gene calls are TRBV6-5 and TRBJ1-1, with D tentatively TRBD1 (5 bases). The germline V and J ends were trimmed by 7 bases and 4 bases, with 16 bases remaining between them. The CDR3 is made up of 14 amino acids. Germline lookup yields CDR1 MNHEY and CDR2 SVGAGI. The CDR3 nucleotides read TGTGCCAGCACCGGTTGGGGACTTTCCACTGAAGCTTTCTTT. Amino acid sequence: CASTGWGLSTEAFF.

The chain employs TRBV7-4 and TRBJ1-3; 8 bases fit TRBD1. With 4 bases clipped from V and 3 bases from J, the junction kept 8 bases outside the gene matches. This CDR3 is 16 amino acids long. CDR1 and CDR2 from the germline V gene are SGHVT and SQSDAQ. The CDR3 loop reads CASSSPTGENGNTIYF. The CDR3 nucleotides read TGTGCCAGCAGCTCCCCGACAGGGGAAAATGGAAACACCATATATTTT.

The chain is built from TRBV11-2 and TRBJ2-7; no definite D call. This CDR3 is 12 amino acids long. Germline V gives CDR1 SGHAT, CDR2 FQNNGV. Trimming removed 0 bases at V and 6 bases at J, with 6 bases between. For the CDR3, the DNA is TGTGCCAGCAGCTTAGATGAAGTCGAGCAGTACTTC. It specifies CASSLDEVEQYF.

V gene TRBV27 combines with J gene TRBJ1-1; TRBD1 matches 8 bases. The CDR3 length is 16 residues. V lost 3 bases and J lost 0; bases outside the gene matches: 6. Germline V gene sequence: CDR1 MNHEY, CDR2 SMNVEV (reference sequence). CDR3 in amino acids: CASSFLGTGMNTEAFF. The CDR3 DNA reads TGTGCCAGCAGTTTTTTGGGGACAGGCATGAACACTGAAGCTTTCTTT.

V usage is TRBV10-3 and J usage is TRBJ2-1; perhaps TRBD1 as D (6 bases). Germline lookup yields CDR1 ENHRY and CDR2 SYGVKD. The V end lost 1 base, the J end lost 4 bases, and 17 bases lay between the germline ends. This CDR3 is 17 amino acids long. The CDR3 sequence is CAISEWPGQTLYNEQFF. As DNA, the CDR3 is TGTGCCATCAGTGAGTGGCCCGGACAGACACTTTACAATGAGCAGTTCTTC.

The V and J genes are TRBV6-1 and TRBJ2-3; D call uncertain. The V gene lost 7 bases and the J gene lost 3 bases, with 8 bases spanning the gap. The CDR3 is made up of 12 amino acids. The germline gives CDR1 MNHNS, CDR2 SASEGT. CDR3 residues: CASIWGTDTQYF. CDR3 DNA sequence: TGTGCCAGCATCTGGGGTACAGATACGCAGTATTTT.

V and J are TRBV6-1 and TRBJ2-1, with TRBD1 matching 9 bases. The CDR3 totals 15 residues. CDR1 and CDR2 (germline): MNHNS, SASEGT. Trimming cost V 3 bases and J 6 bases; bases outside gene matches: 6. This chain's CDR3 is CASSEGTGNSNEQFF. As DNA, the CDR3 is TGTGCCAGCAGTGAGGGGACAGGGAATTCCAATGAGCAGTTCTTC.

The chain couples TRBV4-3 to TRBJ2-1; 10 positions match TRBD2. Germline CDR1 is LGHNA and CDR2 is YSLEER. The CDR3 has 17 residues. J lost 0 bases, V lost 0 bases, and 2 bases had no gene match. The CDR3 here is CASSQEGLASSYNEQFF. In nucleotides, the CDR3 is TGCGCCAGCAGCCAAGAGGGACTAGCGAGCTCCTACAATGAGCAGTTCTTC.

The chain couples TRBV18 to TRBJ2-7; D remains unclear. The V gene lost 1 base and the J gene lost 3 bases, with 4 bases spanning the gap. This CDR3 contains 12 residues. Per the germline V gene, CDR1 is KGHSH and CDR2 is LQKENI. CDR3 nucleotides: TGTGCCAGCTCACCACGGGGCTACGAGCAGTACTTC. It specifies CASSPRGYEQYF.

The J gene is TRBJ2-1, the V gene TRBV5-1; 15 bases match TRBD2. V was pared by 5 bases and J by 5 bases, with 11 bases of the junction left unmatched. Germline-derived CDR1 and CDR2 are SGHRS and YFSETQ. The CDR3 extends over 18 amino acids. The CDR3 DNA reads TGCGCCAGCAGTTCGGGACTAGCGGGAGGCAACGTGCACAATGAGCAGTTCTTC. It encodes CASSSGLAGGNVHNEQFF.

V usage is TRBV7-6 and J usage is TRBJ2-7; 8 bases align to TRBD2. The CDR3 contains 15 residues. Germline V gives CDR1 SGHVS, CDR2 FNYEAQ. Unmatched junction bases numbered 6, after V lost 5 bases and J lost 0 bases. This CDR3 reads CASSETSASSYEQYF. For the CDR3, the DNA is TGTGCCAGCAGCGAGACTAGCGCCAGCTCCTACGAGCAGTACTTC.

V and J are TRBV4-2 and TRBJ2-3; 10 bases match TRBD2. The V and J ends lost 1 base and 2 bases, in that order; junction bases with no gene match: 3. This CDR3 contains 16 residues. Germline V gene sequence: CDR1 LGHNA, CDR2 YNFKEQ. CDR3 nucleotide sequence: TGTGCCAGCAGCCAAGCTAGCGGGAGTACCACAGATACGCAGTATTTT. It codes for CASSQASGSTTDTQYF.

V and J are TRBV7-9 and TRBJ2-2, with TRBD1 identical over 12 bases. The V and J ends lost 3 bases and 7 bases, in that order; junction bases with no gene match: 6. CDR1 SEHNR and CDR2 FQNEAQ come from the germline V gene (reference sequence). The CDR3 has 16 residues. CDR3 nucleotide sequence: TGTGCCAGCAGCTTCGGGACAGGGGGCGGTATCGGGGAGCTGTTTTTT. This codes for CASSFGTGGGIGELFF.

This sequence joins TRBV7-9 and TRBJ2-7, with D possibly matching TRBD2 (6 bases). This CDR3 is built from 11 residues. With 8 bases removed from V and 4 bases from J, the gap between germline ends came to 9 bases. The V gene's germline CDR1 is SEHNR and CDR2 FQNEAQ (reference sequence). The CDR3 region has the DNA TGTGCCAGCCGCCGGGGGTACGAGCAGTACTTC. This codes for CASRRGYEQYF.

This chain joins TRBV15 and TRBJ2-1, with D maybe TRBD2 (6 bases). Germline V CDR1 and CDR2: LNHNV, YYDKDF (reference sequence). This CDR3 is built from 15 residues. V was pared by 3 bases and J by 5 bases, with 14 bases between. The CDR3 sequence is CATSSPREPDNEQFF. DNA for the CDR3: TGTGCCACCAGCAGCCCCCGGGAGCCGGACAATGAGCAGTTCTTC.

This clone has just one count. V gene TRBV4-2 combines with J gene TRBJ2-1; a weak D match, TRBD2 (5 bases). The CDR3 has 16 amino acids. Between the trimmed V and J ends, which lost 4 bases and 4 bases, there was a span of 17 bases. Per the germline V gene, CDR1 is LGHNA and CDR2 is YNFKEQ. CDR3 in amino acids: CASSLGVAASYNEQFF. CDR3 sequence (DNA): TGTGCCAGCAGCCTCGGGGTGGCGGCATCATACAATGAGCAGTTCTTC.

The rearrangement uses TRBV4-1 and TRBJ2-1, with TRBD2 matching over 11 bases. V lost 4 bases and J lost 2; bases outside the gene matches: 4. CDR1 is MGHRA, CDR2 YSYEKL, per germline. This CDR3 spans 16 amino acids. The CDR3: CASSPGTSGTYNEQFF. CDR3 in DNA: TGCGCCAGCAGCCCCGGGACTAGCGGAACCTACAATGAGCAGTTCTTC.

This chain links TRBV6-6 with TRBJ1-3; possible D gene TRBD1, 5 bases. V lost 7 bases and J lost 1, with 11 bases in between. Germline V CDR1 and CDR2: MNHNY, SVGAGI (reference sequence). The CDR3 runs 14 residues. CDR3 DNA: TGTGCCAGCACTCGGACACTATCTGGAAACACCATATATTTT. Translation: CASTRTLSGNTIYF.

V and J are TRBV7-3 and TRBJ2-7; possible D gene TRBD2, 6 bases. V was clipped by 2 bases and J by 0 bases, with 11 bases between them. The CDR3 consists of 15 residues. CDR1 SGHTA and CDR2 FQGTGA come from the germline V gene. The CDR3 nucleotides read TGTGCCAGCAGCTTATCGGTAGCGGACTCCTACGAGCAGTACTTC. Translated: CASSLSVADSYEQYF.

The CDR3 sequence is CASSSTRGLSYEQYF. The CDR3 coding sequence is TGTGCCAGCAGTTCCACGAGGGGGCTTTCCTACGAGCAGTACTTC. The gene calls are TRBV6-5 and TRBJ2-7; 7 bases are shared with TRBD1. The J segment lost 1 base and the V segment lost 4 bases, leaving 7 bases of the junction unmatched. Germline CDR1 MNHEY, CDR2 SVGAGI. This CDR3 contains 15 residues.

The chain uses TRBV19 and TRBJ2-1; D is tentatively TRBD1 or TRBD2 (6 bases each). CDR1 is LNHDA and CDR2 is SQIVND in the germline V gene (reference sequence). The V and J ends lost 8 bases and 1 base respectively, with 15 bases between them. The CDR3 contains 15 residues. This chain's CDR3 is CASQEGDWSYNEQFF. Here the CDR3 DNA reads TGTGCCAGTCAGGAGGGGGACTGGTCCTACAATGAGCAGTTCTTC. Full variable domain (outside the CDR3, taken from reference TRBV19 and TRBJ2-1): DGGITQSPKYLFRKEGQNVTLSCEQNLNHDAMYWYRQDPGQGLRLIYYSQIVNDFQKGDIAEGYSVSREKKESFPLTVTSAQKNPTAFYLCASQEGDWSYNEQFFGPGTRLTVL.

The rearrangement links TRBV27 to TRBJ1-1; 8 nucleotides align to TRBD1. Trimming cost V 4 bases and J 0 bases; bases outside gene matches: 7. The CDR3 is 16 amino acids. CDR1 and CDR2 from the germline V gene are MNHEY and SMNVEV (reference sequence). The CDR3 here is CASSSIWGQVNTEAFF. CDR3 bases: TGTGCCAGCAGTTCAATATGGGGACAGGTGAACACTGAAGCTTTCTTT.

CDR3 bases: TGCGCCAGCAGCCCTGGGACAGGCACCTACAATGAGCAGTTCTTC. This translates into CASSPGTGTYNEQFF. V is TRBV4-3 and J is TRBJ2-1, with TRBD1 matching 8 bases. The CDR3 runs 15 residues. With 4 bases clipped from V and 2 bases from J, the junction kept 4 bases outside the gene matches. The V gene's germline CDR1 is LGHNA and CDR2 YSLEER.

This chain links TRBV7-6 with TRBJ2-3, with no clear D. CDR3 length: 15 amino acids. Germline CDR1 SGHVS, CDR2 FNYEAQ. The germline V and J ends were trimmed by 2 bases and 0 bases, with 9 bases remaining between them. The CDR3 nucleotides are TGTGCCAGCAGCTTATCCCGGGCGAGCACAGATACGCAGTATTTT. Amino acids: CASSLSRASTDTQYF.

The rearrangement uses TRBV7-2 and TRBJ2-7; TRBD2 aligns across 8 bases. The CDR3 sequence is 14 residues long. Trimming took 5 bases from V and 2 from J; bases not matched to a gene: 5. CDR1 is SGHTA, CDR2 FQGNSA, per germline. Here the CDR3 DNA reads TGTGCCAGCAGCACCAGCGGGGGTACCTACGAGCAGTACTTC. Protein product: CASSTSGGTYEQYF.

The rearrangement joins TRBV6-1 to TRBJ2-7; TRBD2 agrees at 7 bases. V shed 11 bases, J shed 0 bases, and the junction held 7 bases outside the gene matches. The V gene's germline CDR1 is MNHNS and CDR2 SASEGT. The CDR3 covers 13 residues. CDR3 in amino acids: CAFLADNSYEQYF. The DNA of the CDR3 is TGTGCCTTCCTAGCGGACAACTCCTACGAGCAGTACTTC.

V usage is TRBV28 and J usage is TRBJ2-7; either TRBD1 or TRBD2 may supply D (5 bases each). Germline V lookup: CDR1 MDHEN, CDR2 SYDVKM. The CDR3 sequence is 14 residues long. V lost 3 bases and J 4 bases, leaving 13 bases between the germline ends. CDR3: CASSFGTGIYEQYF. Written as DNA, the CDR3 is TGTGCCAGCAGTTTCGGGACGGGTATATACGAGCAGTACTTC.

A word on this clone: The junction and the germline gene differ at one end; a read error may be behind it. The rearrangement joins TRBV7-7 to TRBJ2-2; unclear D gene. The CDR3 is made up of 14 amino acids. The germline V gene has CDR1 SSHAT and CDR2 FNYEAQ (reference sequence). CDR3 sequence: CASSLAPSTGELFF. The CDR3 DNA sequence: TGTGCTAGCAGCTTAGCACCGAGCACCGGGGAGCTGTTTTTT.

The rearrangement uses TRBV5-5 and TRBJ2-7; 10 bases agree with TRBD2. The germline V gene has CDR1 SGHKS and CDR2 YYEKEE (reference sequence). This CDR3 has 15 amino acids. Trimming removed 3 bases from V and 0 bases from J; junction bases left unmatched: 3. The CDR3 nucleotides are TGTGCCAGCAGCTCTAGCGGGGGACTCTCCTACGAGCAGTACTTC. This sequence encodes CASSSSGGLSYEQYF.

The CDR3 loop reads CASRTLTAMNTEAFF. The CDR3 DNA is TGTGCCAGCAGGACACTCACGGCCATGAACACTGAAGCTTTCTTT. V usage is TRBV6-6 and J usage is TRBJ1-1; D is unclear. This CDR3 comprises 15 residues. Germline V CDR1 and CDR2: MNHNY, SVGAGI (reference sequence). V was clipped by 6 bases and J by 0 bases, with 14 bases between them.

In this sample, this clone turned up a few times. The CDR3 nucleotides read TGTGCCAGCAGCGCACAACTAGCTGAAGAGACCCAGTACTTC. Its protein product is CASSAQLAEETQYF. V is TRBV7-9 and J is TRBJ2-5, with D possibly being TRBD2 (6 bases). The V gene lost 5 bases and the J gene lost 3 bases, with 13 bases spanning the gap. The germline gives CDR1 SEHNR, CDR2 FQNEAQ (reference sequence). The CDR3 loop spans 14 amino acids.